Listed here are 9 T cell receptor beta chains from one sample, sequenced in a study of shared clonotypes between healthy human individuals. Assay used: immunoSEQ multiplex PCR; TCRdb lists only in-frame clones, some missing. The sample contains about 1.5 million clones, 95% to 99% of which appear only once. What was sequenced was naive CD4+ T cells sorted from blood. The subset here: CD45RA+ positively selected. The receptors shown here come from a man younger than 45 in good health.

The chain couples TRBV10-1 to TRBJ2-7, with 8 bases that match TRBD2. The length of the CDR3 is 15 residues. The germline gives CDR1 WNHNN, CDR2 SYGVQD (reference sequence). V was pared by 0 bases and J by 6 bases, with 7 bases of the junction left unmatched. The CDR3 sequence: CASSESSGLAPEQYF. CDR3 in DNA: TGCGCCAGCAGTGAGTCAAGCGGACTAGCCCCCGAGCAGTACTTC.

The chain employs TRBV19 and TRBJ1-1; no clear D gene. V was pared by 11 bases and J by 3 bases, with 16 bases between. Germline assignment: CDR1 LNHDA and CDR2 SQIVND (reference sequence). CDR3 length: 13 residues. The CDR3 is CASREGMYTEAFF. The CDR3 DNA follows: TGTGCCTCTAGGGAGGGCATGTACACTGAAGCTTTCTTT.

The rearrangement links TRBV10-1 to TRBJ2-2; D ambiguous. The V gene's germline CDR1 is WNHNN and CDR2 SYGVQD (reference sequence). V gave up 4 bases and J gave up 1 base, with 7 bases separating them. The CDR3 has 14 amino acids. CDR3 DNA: TGCGCCAGCAGTGCCCTGGTGAACACCGGGGAGCTGTTTTTT. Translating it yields CASSALVNTGELFF.

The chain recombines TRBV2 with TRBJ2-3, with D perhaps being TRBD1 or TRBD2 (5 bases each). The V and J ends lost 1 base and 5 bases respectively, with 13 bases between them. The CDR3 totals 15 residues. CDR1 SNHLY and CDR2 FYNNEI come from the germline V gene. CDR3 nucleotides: TGTGCCAGCAGTGAAGTAGGGGAGTTGGTAGATACGCAGTATTTT. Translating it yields CASSEVGELVDTQYF.

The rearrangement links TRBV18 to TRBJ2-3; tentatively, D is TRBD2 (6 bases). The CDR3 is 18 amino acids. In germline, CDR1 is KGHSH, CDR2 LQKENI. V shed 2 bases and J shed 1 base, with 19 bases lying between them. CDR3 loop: CASSPFSQGTSGTDTQYF. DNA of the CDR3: TGTGCCAGCTCACCATTCTCTCAAGGGACTTCGGGCACAGATACGCAGTATTTT.

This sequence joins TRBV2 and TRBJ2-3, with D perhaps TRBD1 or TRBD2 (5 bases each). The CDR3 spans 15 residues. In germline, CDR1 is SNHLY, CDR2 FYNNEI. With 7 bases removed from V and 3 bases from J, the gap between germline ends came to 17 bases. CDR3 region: CASTPGHRITDTQYF. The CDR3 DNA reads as TGTGCCAGCACCCCGGGGCACCGAATAACAGATACGCAGTATTTT.

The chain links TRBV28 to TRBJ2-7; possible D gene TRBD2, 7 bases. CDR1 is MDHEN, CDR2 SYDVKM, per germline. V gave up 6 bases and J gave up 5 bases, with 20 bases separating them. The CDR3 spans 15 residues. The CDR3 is CASSPSSMGGHEQYF. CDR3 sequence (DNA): TGTGCCAGCAGCCCTAGTTCGATGGGGGGGCACGAGCAGTACTTC.

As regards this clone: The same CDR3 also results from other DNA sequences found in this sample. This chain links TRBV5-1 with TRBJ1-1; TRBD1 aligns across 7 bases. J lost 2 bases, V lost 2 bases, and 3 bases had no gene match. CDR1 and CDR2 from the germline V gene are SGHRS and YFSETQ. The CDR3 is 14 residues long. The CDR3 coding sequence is TGCGCCAGCAGCTTCCAGGGGGGAAACACTGAAGCTTTCTTT. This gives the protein CASSFQGGNTEAFF.

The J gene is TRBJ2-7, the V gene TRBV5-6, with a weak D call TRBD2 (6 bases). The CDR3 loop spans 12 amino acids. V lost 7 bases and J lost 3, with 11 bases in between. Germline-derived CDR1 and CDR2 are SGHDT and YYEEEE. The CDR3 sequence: CASAGGVYEQYF. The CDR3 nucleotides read TGTGCCAGCGCCGGCGGGGTCTACGAGCAGTACTTC. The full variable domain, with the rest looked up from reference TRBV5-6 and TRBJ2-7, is DAGVTQSPTHLIKTRGQQVTLRCSPKSGHDTVSWYQQALGQGPQFIFQYYEEEERQRGNFPDRFSGHQFPNYSSELNVNALLLGDSALYLCASAGGVYEQYFGPGTRLTVT.